This is a list of T cell receptor beta chains from one sample in a study of blood T cell repertoires in COVID-19. Only in-frame clones appear in the TCRdb table, and some are missing; sequencing was by immunoSEQ multiplex PCR. The sample includes about 220,000 clones, about 83% of them seen just once. Sequences were obtained from peripheral blood. Source of these receptors: a woman in her fifties or sixties with acute or convalescent COVID-19. Both conserved end residues are part of each CDR3. Clone size is not always given. Where it is, it says once, few, many or a class for expanded clones.

clone_size	v_call	cdr3_aa
.	TRBV27	CASSLSTGGIYGYTF
.	TRBV3-1/TRBV3-2	CASKRGSTDTQYF
.	TRBV19	CASSTPRQGVNTGELFF
.	TRBV14	CASSRSLRRAGVDTQYF
once	TRBV20-1	CSASLLAGSGEQYF
few	TRBV6-7	CASSYSRGSGNTIYF
.	TRBV10-3	CAISESFYEQFF
.	TRBV24-1	CATSDLVGGSFF
few	TRBV5-4	CASSLTSGRWTGELFF
.	TRBV21-1	CASSARDSQETQYF
.	TRBV2	CASSQGTDEQFF
.	TRBV11-2	CASSLPSVVGGDGYTF
.	TRBV5-8	CASSPEGMNTEAFF
once	TRBV15	CATSRDIRTSGSGANVLTF
few	TRBV7-9	CASSLADIPNYGYTF
.	TRBV28	CASSADTSRGEQYF
.	TRBV5-1	CASSLVTGTTYEQYF
few	TRBV6-2/TRBV6-3	CASTPGRKKGPYNEQFF
few	TRBV24-1	CATSDPLRDSGYNEQFF
once	TRBV25-1	CASIRPPGLAATYNEQFF
.	TRBV27	CASRLAGADTQYF
few	TRBV7-9	CASSLGGTGGLGYTF
.	TRBV5-1	CASSLGSSGSYYNEQFF
once	TRBV5-1	CASSPPGQGASSTGELFF
medium-sized	TRBV27	CASRLGTANNEQFF
.	TRBV28	CASSPAGFIRIQETQYF
.	TRBV21-1	CASSKVGTGDDRNTGELFF
many	TRBV29-1	CSVSPLVDNEQFF
.	TRBV30	CAWSVGGWAGELFF
.	TRBV5-1	CASSRTDGAYEQYF
once	TRBV19	CASSTWGATNEKLFF
.	TRBV6-5	CASSRDRRPGDEQYF
.	TRBV14	CASSQGQRTPPYEQYF
.	TRBV10-1	CASSRSGTGEADTQYF
.	TRBV19	CARNPDRGNYEQYF
.	TRBV27	CASSQTMGLAGGPGYEQYF
.	TRBV2	CASSEFGTSGRFFTDTQYF
few	TRBV27	CASSLLSVRGTGSYNSPLHF
.	TRBV9	CASSVDGVAGDTQYF
.	TRBV6-2/TRBV6-3	CASSNRDQPQHF
.	TRBV3-1/TRBV3-2	CASSHGTGGGLGSPLHF
.	TRBV3-1/TRBV3-2	CASSQLNSPLHF
.	TRBV18	CASSRDSNQPQHF
.	TRBV5-6	CASSPGPTSGSGHEQFF
.	TRBV14	CASSQENSYNSPLHF
.	TRBV28	CASSPRGGGGRKTQYF
few	TRBV18	CASSPRQTENYGYTF
.	TRBV14	CASSQEGTGVFRTEAFF
.	TRBV13	CASSGTSGTSASDEQFF
.	TRBV7-3	CASSLQPLGRGRYNEQFF
.	TRBV5-1	CASSPGGGETQYF
.	TRBV15	CATSREDRGRTAYLAQHF